The rows below give T cell receptor beta chains drawn from one sample of a study of response to subunit inactivated influenza vaccine. TCRdb called the RT-PCR reads again in MiXCR, with one record for every CDR3 protein. The data contain around 170,000 distinct CDR3 sequences, over 8.5% of them singletons. The sample in question was CD8+ T cells sorted from PBMCs, obtained about 23 months after vaccination. These receptors all stem from a man between 50 and 69 years old who received an inactivated influenza vaccine. The CDR3 runs from the conserved cysteine through the conserved F or W. A D gene is named only where the DNA matches it firmly. Part of the rows lack a size; the others show once, few, many or a class for expanded clones.

J gene,V gene,D gene,clone size,CDR3 DNA,CDR3 protein
TRBJ2-7,TRBV28,TRBD1,-,TGTGCCAGCAGTTTCAGGGACAGGGGGCTGTACGAGCAGTACTTC,CASSFRDRGLYEQYF
TRBJ2-3,TRBV11-2,TRBD2,many,TGTGCCAGCAGCTTACGTTTTGCGGGAGAGGGAGATACGCAGTATTTT,CASSLRFAGEGDTQYF
TRBJ2-4,TRBV28,TRBD2,-,TGTGCCAGCAGTCATGCGGGGGGGCTACTAGCCAAAAACATTCAGTACTTC,CASSHAGGLLAKNIQYF
TRBJ2-7,TRBV7-2,-,few,TGTGCCAGCAGCAGGGTCTCGAGCTCCTACGAGCAGTACTTC,CASSRVSSSYEQYF
TRBJ1-1,TRBV29-1,-,-,TGCAGCGTATTGGACGGTTTGAACACTGAAGCTTTCTTT,CSVLDGLNTEAFF
TRBJ2-2,TRBV6-2/TRBV6-3,-,few,TGTGCCAGCAGTTACGATGGTCAAGGCGGGGAGCTGTTTTTT,CASSYDGQGGELFF
TRBJ1-2,TRBV6-5,-,-,TGTGCCAGCAGTTCTTCCGGCCAACGCTATGGCTACACCTTC,CASSSSGQRYGYTF
TRBJ2-3,TRBV18,TRBD1,-,TGTGCCAGCTCACCCATAGAGACAGGGGCAGATACGCAGTATTTT,CASSPIETGADTQYF
TRBJ1-1,TRBV28,-,-,TGTGCCAGCAGTCCGGGGGCACAAGCTTTCTTT,CASSPGAQAFF
TRBJ2-5,TRBV14,TRBD2,-,TGTGCCAGCAGCCGACTAGCGGGGGCAGAGACCCAGTACTTC,CASSRLAGAETQYF
TRBJ2-2,TRBV7-9,TRBD2,-,TGTGCCAGCAGCTCAACCCTAGCGGGAGTGAACACCGGGGAGCTGTTTTTT,CASSSTLAGVNTGELFF
TRBJ2-1,TRBV7-9,-,few,TGTGCCAGCAGCCCAACGGACAAATACAATGAGCAGTTCTTC,CASSPTDKYNEQFF
TRBJ1-1,TRBV27,-,-,TGTGCCAGCAGTTTAACGTTCCCCACTGAAGCTTTCTTT,CASSLTFPTEAFF
TRBJ2-3,TRBV5-1,-,-,TGCGCCAGCAGCCCGGCGGGGACTTATGCCACAGATACGCAGTATTTT,CASSPAGTYATDTQYF
TRBJ2-3,TRBV2,TRBD2,few,TGTGCCAGCTCCTGGACTAGCGGGATCACAGATACGCAGTATTTT,CASSWTSGITDTQYF